One and the same sample provided the 25 T cell receptor beta chains below, sequenced in a study of shared clonotypes between healthy human individuals. The table came from immunoSEQ multiplex PCR; TCRdb's copy has only in-frame clones and leaves some out. The table has about 2 million clones, 85% to 95% seen once. The sequencing sample was made of naive CD4+ T cells sorted from blood. Documented subset: CD45RA+ positively selected. All receptors derive from a man younger than 35 in good health.

Here the CDR3 DNA reads TGCGCCAGCAGCTCCGCCATAGGCTCCTACGAGCAGTACTTC. It codes for CASSSAIGSYEQYF. J is TRBJ2-7 and V is TRBV5-1; unclear D gene. The V and J ends lost 3 bases and 0 bases respectively, with 10 bases between them. CDR1 and CDR2 (germline): SGHRS, YFSETQ. This CDR3 spans 14 amino acids.

The chain links TRBV30 to TRBJ2-1, with D uncertain. This CDR3 is built from 14 residues. The V gene lost 3 bases and the J gene lost 7 bases, with 16 bases spanning the gap. Germline loops: CDR1 GTSNPN, CDR2 SVGIG (reference sequence). The CDR3 bases are TGTGCCTGGAGCCGGGCCCTATCGCAGAATGAGCAGTTCTTC. It encodes CAWSRALSQNEQFF. Full variable domain (rest looked up from reference TRBV30 and TRBJ2-1): SQTIHQWPATLVQPVGSPLSLECTVEGTSNPNLYWYRQAAGRGLQLLFYSVGIGQISSEVPQNLSASRPQDRQFILSSKKLLLSDSGFYLCAWSRALSQNEQFFGPGTRLTVL.

This clone showed up just once. The J gene is TRBJ2-7, the V gene TRBV7-8, with 7 positions matching TRBD1. The germline gives CDR1 SGHVS, CDR2 FQNEAQ. The V segment lost 5 bases and the J segment 0 bases; nucleotides outside the gene matches: 4. This CDR3 has 14 residues. CDR3 in DNA: TGTGCCAGCAGCCCGGGACAGAGCTCCTACGAGCAGTACTTC. Its translation is CASSPGQSSYEQYF.

The rearrangement joins TRBV10-1 to TRBJ2-7; the D gene is possibly TRBD1 (6 bases). The V gene lost 5 bases and the J gene lost 3 bases, with 11 bases spanning the gap. Per the germline V gene, CDR1 is WNHNN and CDR2 is SYGVQD (reference sequence). This CDR3 is 13 amino acids long. The CDR3: CASSPDSFYEQYF. The CDR3 coding sequence is TGCGCCAGCAGTCCGGACAGTTTCTACGAGCAGTACTTC.

The genes are TRBV27 and TRBJ1-1; no reliable D call. CDR3 length: 14 residues. Germline CDR1 reads MNHEY; CDR2 reads SMNVEV (reference sequence). Trimming pared 2 bases from V and 0 bases from J, leaving 7 bases between. The CDR3 sequence is CASSLAYMNTEAFF. In DNA, the CDR3 is TGTGCCAGCAGTTTAGCCTACATGAACACTGAAGCTTTCTTT.

J is TRBJ1-2 and V is TRBV6-5; possibly TRBD1 for D (5 bases). The germline V gene has CDR1 MNHEY and CDR2 SVGAGI. The CDR3 covers 15 residues. The V gene lost 5 bases and the J gene lost 2 bases, with 15 bases spanning the gap. CDR3 in DNA: TGTGCCAGCAGTACCCCGGGACGGATGAACTATGGCTACACCTTC. Its translation: CASSTPGRMNYGYTF.

The rearrangement uses TRBV7-3 and TRBJ2-1, with 7 bases that match TRBD1. Germline V gene data show CDR1 as SGHTA and CDR2 as FQGTGA. CDR3 length: 16 amino acids. Germline trimming cut 1 base from V and 3 bases from J; bases unmatched to any gene: 6. The CDR3 DNA sequence: TGTGCCAGCAGCTTAAACGACAGGGCCCTCTACAATGAGCAGTTCTTC. This translates into CASSLNDRALYNEQFF.

J is TRBJ2-4 and V is TRBV19; D perhaps matches TRBD1 (5 bases). The CDR3 loop spans 15 amino acids. The V and J ends lost 5 bases and 3 bases respectively, with 14 bases between them. Germline V gives CDR1 LNHDA, CDR2 SQIVND (reference sequence). The CDR3 loop is CASSSLGLGKNIQYF. The DNA of the CDR3 is TGTGCCAGTAGTTCCCTGGGGCTGGGCAAAAACATTCAGTACTTC. Full variable domain (missing parts from reference TRBV19 and TRBJ2-4): DGGITQSPKYLFRKEGQNVTLSCEQNLNHDAMYWYRQDPGQGLRLIYYSQIVNDFQKGDIAEGYSVSREKKESFPLTVTSAQKNPTAFYLCASSSLGLGKNIQYFGAGTRLSVL.

The chain recombines TRBV9 with TRBJ1-1; D not certain. The CDR3 contains 13 residues. The V and J ends lost 3 bases and 4 bases respectively, with 10 bases between them. CDR1 and CDR2 from the germline V gene are SGDLS and YYNGEE. The DNA for the CDR3 is TGTGCCAGCAGCGATACGGCGGGCACTGAAGCTTTCTTT. Its protein product is CASSDTAGTEAFF.

V gene TRBV2 combines with J gene TRBJ2-7; D remains ambiguous. From germline, CDR1 is SNHLY and CDR2 FYNNEI. CDR3 length: 11 amino acids. The V and J ends lost 8 bases and 2 bases respectively, with 7 bases between them. CDR3 nucleotide sequence: TGTGCCAGCGACCAAGCCTACGAGCAGTACTTC. Translated: CASDQAYEQYF.

Worth noting for this clone: This sample includes further DNA sequences coding for the same CDR3. The CDR3 nucleotides read TGTGCCAGCAGCTTGGGGACAGCGAACACTGAAGCTTTCTTT. Translated: CASSLGTANTEAFF. The chain couples TRBV5-6 to TRBJ1-1, with D possibly matching TRBD1 (6 bases). The CDR3 has 14 amino acids. V lost 0 bases, J lost 1 base, and 7 bases lay in between. Germline-derived CDR1 and CDR2 are SGHDT and YYEEEE.

The chain joins TRBV5-1 to TRBJ2-5, with 9 bases matching TRBD1. The CDR3 has 13 amino acids. V was pared by 4 bases and J by 6 bases, with 4 bases of the junction left unmatched. CDR1 is SGHRS and CDR2 is YFSETQ in the germline V gene. The CDR3 sequence is CASSTGQGQTQYF. The CDR3, as DNA: TGCGCCAGCAGCACGGGACAGGGACAGACCCAGTACTTC.

The chain employs TRBV6-5 and TRBJ1-3, with D hard to call. Trimming pared 6 bases from V and 1 base from J, leaving 10 bases between. Germline-derived CDR1 and CDR2 are MNHEY and SVGAGI. CDR3 length: 14 amino acids. The CDR3 here is CASRRDGSGNTIYF. CDR3 nucleotide sequence: TGTGCCAGCAGGCGCGACGGTTCTGGAAACACCATATATTTT.

The V and J genes are TRBV11-1 and TRBJ2-7; D is unclear. Trimming removed 0 bases at V and 6 bases at J, with 15 bases between. This CDR3 is built from 15 residues. Germline-derived CDR1 and CDR2 are SGHAT and FQDESV (reference sequence). Written as DNA, the CDR3 is TGTGCCAGCAGCTTAGCGTTAGGCGGTTTTTCCGAGCAGTACTTC. It encodes CASSLALGGFSEQYF.

The rearrangement links TRBV6-5 to TRBJ1-6; 8 positions agree with TRBD1. Germline V lookup: CDR1 MNHEY, CDR2 SVGAGI. The CDR3 consists of 14 residues. J lost 7 bases, V lost 6 bases, and 5 bases had no gene match. In DNA form, the CDR3 reads TGTGCCAGCAGCCAGGGGGCTGGCAATTCACCCCTCCACTTT. The encoded protein is CASSQGAGNSPLHF.

The count of this clone is one. Within the sample, other DNA sequences also encode this same CDR3. V usage is TRBV5-1 and J usage is TRBJ2-3; 12 bases are shared with TRBD2. CDR1 is SGHRS and CDR2 is YFSETQ in the germline V gene. This CDR3 region has 17 residues. With 4 bases clipped from V and 4 bases from J, the junction kept 10 bases outside the gene matches. The DNA of the CDR3 is TGCGCCAGCAGCCTAGGGCTAGCGGGAGGGACGGCAGATACGCAGTATTTT. Translated: CASSLGLAGGTADTQYF.

The V and J genes are TRBV30 and TRBJ1-4; D may be TRBD1 (6 bases). Germline V lookup: CDR1 GTSNPN, CDR2 SVGIG (reference sequence). This CDR3 region has 15 residues. V shed 0 bases and J shed 4 bases, with 12 bases lying between them. The CDR3 DNA sequence: TGTGCCTGGAGTGTGGGGGCCTCGGGTAATGAAAAACTGTTTTTT. Translating gives CAWSVGASGNEKLFF.

V usage is TRBV11-2 and J usage is TRBJ1-2; 8 bases match TRBD1. The CDR3 sequence is 13 residues long. In germline, CDR1 is SGHAT, CDR2 FQNNGV. V lost 3 bases to trimming and J lost 8 bases; unmatched junction nucleotides: 5. The CDR3: CASSFGQGIGYTF. For the CDR3, the DNA is TGTGCCAGCAGCTTCGGACAGGGTATAGGCTACACCTTC.

Concerning this clone itself: The same CDR3 arises from other DNA sequences in this sample as well. This chain joins TRBV9 and TRBJ2-7; D may be TRBD1 or TRBD2 (6 bases each). Per germline, CDR1 SGDLS and CDR2 YYNGEE. The CDR3 spans 14 residues. V lost 2 bases, J lost 1 base, and 10 bases lay in between. The CDR3 DNA reads as TGTGCCAGCAGCGTGACAGGAGGGTCCTACGAGCAGTACTTC. Translation gives CASSVTGGSYEQYF. Full variable domain (remainder filled in from reference TRBV9 and TRBJ2-7): DSGVTQTPKHLITATGQRVTLRCSPRSGDLSVYWYQQSLDQGLQFLIQYYNGEERAKGNILERFSAQQFPDLHSELNLSSLELGDSALYFCASSVTGGSYEQYFGPGTRLTVT.

The chain links TRBV2 to TRBJ2-7; D perhaps matches TRBD2 (6 bases). The CDR3 extends over 15 amino acids. Germline V gene lookup returns CDR1 SNHLY and CDR2 FYNNEI. Trimming left V 6 bases short and J 7 bases short, with 22 bases between. In DNA, the CDR3 is TGTGCCAGCAGCCAACCGGGAGAAGTGGTGAGAGAGCAGTACTTC. Residues: CASSQPGEVVREQYF. The complete variable domain, with remaining parts taken from reference TRBV2 and TRBJ2-7, reads EPEVTQTPSHQVTQMGQEVILRCVPISNHLYFYWYRQILGQKVEFLVSFYNNEISEKSEIFDDQFSVERPDGSNFTLKIRSTKLEDSAMYFCASSQPGEVVREQYFGPGTRLTVT.

This sequence joins TRBV4-1 and TRBJ1-4; D possibly corresponds to TRBD1 (6 bases). V lost 4 bases, J lost 7 bases, and 16 bases lay in between. Germline CDR1 and CDR2: MGHRA and YSYEKL. The CDR3 spans 15 residues. The CDR3 reads CASSPPPGQVEKLFF. The CDR3, as DNA: TGCGCCAGCAGCCCACCTCCGGGACAAGTTGAAAAACTGTTTTTT.

The genes are TRBV7-9 and TRBJ2-2; no reliable D call. Germline V gene data show CDR1 as SEHNR and CDR2 as FQNEAQ (reference sequence). V lost 2 bases to trimming and J lost 6 bases, with 7 bases between them. This CDR3 is 13 amino acids long. In DNA form, the CDR3 reads TGTGCCAGCAGCTTAATAGGGTCCGGGGAGCTGTTTTTT. Amino acid sequence: CASSLIGSGELFF. The complete variable domain, with remaining parts taken from reference TRBV7-9 and TRBJ2-2, reads DTGVSQNPRHKITKRGQNVTFRCDPISEHNRLYWYRQTLGQGPEFLTYFQNEAQLEKSRLLSDRFSAERPKGSFSTLEIQRTEQGDSAMYLCASSLIGSGELFFGEGSRLTVL.

To note about this clone: One end of the junction fails to match germline, which may point to a read error. The gene calls are TRBV6-5 and TRBJ1-1; 10 nucleotides agree with TRBD1. This CDR3 comprises 13 residues. CDR1 MNHEY and CDR2 SVGAGI come from the germline V gene. The CDR3 DNA sequence: TGTGCCAGCAGGCGGGACAGGGGATATCGGTGGAGCTTT. Encoded protein: CASRRDRGYRWSF.

The V gene is TRBV10-3, the J gene TRBJ2-7; the match to TRBD2 covers 11 bases. V gave up 3 bases and J gave up 3 bases; unmatched junction bases: 7. The CDR3 length is 16 residues. CDR1 ENHRY and CDR2 SYGVKD come from the germline V gene. The CDR3 DNA is TGTGCCATCAGTGAATCCGGGACTAGCGGTAACTACGAGCAGTACTTC. It is translated as CAISESGTSGNYEQYF.

The chain combines TRBV7-2 with TRBJ1-5; D is ambiguous. Trimming left V 4 bases short and J 3 bases short, with 13 bases between. Germline CDR1 is SGHTA and CDR2 is FQGNSA. The CDR3 is 15 residues long. CDR3 loop: CASSSVVGPNQPQHF. The CDR3 DNA follows: TGTGCCAGCAGCTCAGTGGTGGGCCCCAATCAGCCCCAGCATTTT.